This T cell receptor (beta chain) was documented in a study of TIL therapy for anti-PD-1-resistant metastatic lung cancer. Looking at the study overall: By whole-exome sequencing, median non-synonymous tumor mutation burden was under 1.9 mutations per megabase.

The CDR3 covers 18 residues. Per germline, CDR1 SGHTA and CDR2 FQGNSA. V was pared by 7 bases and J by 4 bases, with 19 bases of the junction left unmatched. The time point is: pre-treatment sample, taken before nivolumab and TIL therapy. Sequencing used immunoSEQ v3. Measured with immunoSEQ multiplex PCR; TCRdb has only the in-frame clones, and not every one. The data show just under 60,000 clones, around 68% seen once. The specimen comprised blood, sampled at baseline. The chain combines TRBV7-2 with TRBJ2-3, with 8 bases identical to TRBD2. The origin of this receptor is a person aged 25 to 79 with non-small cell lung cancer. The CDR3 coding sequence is TGTGCCAGCACCAAGCTAAGGATGAGCGGGAGTACCTCAGATACGCAGTATTTT. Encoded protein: CASTKLRMSGSTSDTQYF.